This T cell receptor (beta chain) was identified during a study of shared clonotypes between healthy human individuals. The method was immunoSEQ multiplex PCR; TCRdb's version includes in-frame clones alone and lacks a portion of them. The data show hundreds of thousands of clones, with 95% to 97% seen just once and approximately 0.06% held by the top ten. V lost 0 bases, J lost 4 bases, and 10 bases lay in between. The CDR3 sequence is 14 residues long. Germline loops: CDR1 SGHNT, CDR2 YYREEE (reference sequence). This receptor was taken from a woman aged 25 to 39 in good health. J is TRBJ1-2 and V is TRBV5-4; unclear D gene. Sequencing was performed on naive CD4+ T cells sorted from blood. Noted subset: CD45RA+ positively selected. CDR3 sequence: CASSLVTSGYGYTF. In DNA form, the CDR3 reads TGTGCCAGCAGCTTGGTGACTTCCGGCTATGGCTACACCTTC. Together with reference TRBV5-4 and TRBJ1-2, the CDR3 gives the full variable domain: ETGVTQSPTHLIKTRGQQVTLRCSSQSGHNTVSWYQQALGQGPQFIFQYYREEENGRGNFPPRFSGLQFPNYSSELNVNALELDDSALYLCASSLVTSGYGYTFGSGTRLTVV.